This paragraph reports one T cell receptor beta chain. The data stem from a study of blood T cell repertoires in COVID-19. Study at large: Samples of COVID-19 (acute and convalescent) were obtained from the United States, Italy and Spain.

Sequencing used immunoSEQ multiplex PCR; TCRdb keeps in-frame clones, though not all of them. The repertoire has around 150,000 clones, over 75% of them found once; the top ten carry approximately 10%. Germline V gene lookup returns CDR1 SGDLS and CDR2 YYNGEE. CDR3 length: 17 amino acids. V shed 0 bases, J shed 0 bases, and the junction held 4 bases outside the gene matches. Participants' own reports of clinical history determined their cohort assignment. This clonotype originated in a man in his fifties who had recovered from COVID-19. Sequenced: PBMCs or T cells enriched from blood (not recorded which). The rearrangement uses TRBV9 and TRBJ2-3; 10 bases fit TRBD2. The CDR3 is CASSVGQLAGSTDTQYF. Here the CDR3 DNA reads TGTGCCAGCAGCGTAGGGCAACTAGCGGGGAGCACAGATACGCAGTATTTT.